Reported below is one T cell receptor (beta chain). No antigen is known for it. Per germline, CDR1 GTSNPN and CDR2 SVGIG (reference sequence). This CDR3 contains 15 residues. V shed 5 bases, J shed 3 bases, and the junction held 8 bases outside the gene matches. The source of the sample is a study of cytomegalovirus exposure and HLA in healthy donors. Study-wide background: Sequencing of some 190 million T cells in an earlier analysis found 95 million to 120 million unique TCR beta sequences.

The PCR made use of 60 Vbeta and 13 Jbeta primers. Only in-frame clones appear in the TCRdb table, and some are missing; sequencing was by immunoSEQ multiplex PCR. The sample includes about 130,000 clones, about 80% of them seen just once. Whole-study results and caveats: For TCR beta chains, V- and J-gene trimming was later linked to a missense DCLRE1C variant.

Material: PBMCs. This chain joins TRBV30 and TRBJ2-2; 8 nucleotides line up with TRBD1. This receptor was taken from a woman between 50 and 59 years old in good health and CMV-seronegative. The DNA for the CDR3 is TGTGCCTGGGGGCAGGGGGCCGGGGACACCGGGGAGCTGTTTTTT. Protein: CAWGQGAGDTGELFF.